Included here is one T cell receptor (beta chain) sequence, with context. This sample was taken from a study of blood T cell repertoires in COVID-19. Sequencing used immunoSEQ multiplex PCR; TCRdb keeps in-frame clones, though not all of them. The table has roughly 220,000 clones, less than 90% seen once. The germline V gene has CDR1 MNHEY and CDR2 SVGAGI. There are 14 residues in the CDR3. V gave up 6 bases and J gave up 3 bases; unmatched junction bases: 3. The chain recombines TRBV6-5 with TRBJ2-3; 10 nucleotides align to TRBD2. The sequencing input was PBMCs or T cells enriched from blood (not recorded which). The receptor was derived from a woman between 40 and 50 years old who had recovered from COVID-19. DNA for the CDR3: TGTGCCAGCAGAGCGGGAGGGAGAACAGATACGCAGTATTTT. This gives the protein CASRAGGRTDTQYF.